One and the same sample provided the 2 T cell receptor beta chains below, sequenced in a study of cytomegalovirus exposure and HLA in healthy donors. TCRdb's table, derived via immunoSEQ multiplex PCR, lists solely in-frame clones and lacks some. The profile covers some 140,000 clones, with roughly 84% appearing a single time and around 2.1% taken by the ten largest. Sequenced input: PBMCs. These receptors were obtained from a human donor in good health.

The rearrangement joins TRBV27 to TRBJ1-1; 8 nucleotides align to TRBD1. Germline CDR1 and CDR2: MNHEY and SMNVEV (reference sequence). V was clipped by 4 bases and J by 1 base; unmatched bases: 5. The CDR3 has 15 residues. CDR3 loop: CASSYRGSWNTEAFF. The CDR3 DNA reads TGTGCCAGCAGTTACAGGGGGAGTTGGAACACTGAAGCTTTCTTT.

This chain uses TRBV29-1 with TRBJ1-1; the D is unclear. The CDR3 contains 14 residues. Germline V gene lookup returns CDR1 SQVTM and CDR2 ANQGSEA. V lost 6 bases to trimming and J lost 0 bases, with 14 bases between them. The CDR3 protein is CSVVPNVVNTEAFF. The CDR3 DNA sequence: TGCAGCGTAGTTCCTAATGTGGTGAACACTGAAGCTTTCTTT. The variable domain in full, completed from reference TRBV29-1 and TRBJ1-1, reads SAVISQKPSRDICQRGTSLTIQCQVDSQVTMMFWYRQQPGQSLTLIATANQGSEATYESGFVIDKFPISRPNLTFSTLTVSNMSPEDSSIYLCSVVPNVVNTEAFFGQGTRLTVV.